This TCR beta chain is drawn from a study of CD8 T cells in Susac syndrome. Study-wide background: There were Susac syndrome patients who were therapy-naive at blood draw, others on corticosteroids, and others on intravenous immunoglobulin alone. Study observations and caveats: In its TCR sequencing and HLA analysis, the study acknowledged that the number of individuals was relatively small.

In contrast to the negatively isolated CD8+ and CD4+ T cells, TEMRA cells were FACS-enriched. For this clonotype: Its antigen is still unknown.

The authors reverse transcribed roughly 0.5 to 1 ug RNA with random hexamers. Amplification of TCR beta CDR3 was carried out by immunoSEQ multiplex PCR, which covered 54 Vbeta and 13 Jbeta segments. Using its own MiXCR run on the immunoSEQ multiplex PCR reads, TCRdb lists one record per CDR3 protein. This table holds 150,000 to 200,000 distinct CDR3 sequences, 90% to 95% found once. The clonotype originates from a human donor with Susac syndrome. The sample was CD4+ T cells from PBMCs.

For the CDR3, the DNA is TGTGCCAGCAGCAACACTAGCGGGAGAAGGTACTTC. As protein: CASSNTSGRRYF. The chain is built from TRBV7-2 and TRBJ2-7, with 11 nucleotides matching TRBD2. J was trimmed by 12 bases and V by 5 bases; bases with no gene match: 6. This CDR3 spans 12 amino acids. Germline V gene data show CDR1 as SGHTA and CDR2 as FQGNSA.